The following is a TCR beta chain sequence with its context. The data belong to a study of tumor-infiltrating lymphocytes in glioblastoma multiforme. TCRB libraries came from RNA via three nested multiplex PCR rounds. TCRB-specific cDNA synthesis used around 0.5 ug of total RNA. These TCRB libraries lack any described unique molecular identifiers. From the multiplex PCR reads, TCRdb called clonotypes with MiXCR, one entry per CDR3 protein. The sample has some 14,000 distinct CDR3 sequences, approximately 71% seen once; the top ten hold 49%. Trimming shortened V by 6 bases and J by 16 bases, and 31 bases separated the two germline ends. Germline assignment: CDR1 MNHNS and CDR2 SASEGT. The CDR3 extends over 16 amino acids.

The rearrangement joins TRBV6-1 to TRBJ2-1, with D possibly matching TRBD2 (6 bases). The clonotype originates from a male donor with glioblastoma. Sequenced: brain tumor tissue. The CDR3 sequence: CASRGRVAGGPYEEFF. CDR3 bases: TGTGCCAGCAGGGGCCGGGTAGCAGGAGGGCCATATGAGGAATTCTTC.